This T cell receptor beta chain was captured in a study of blood T cells in healthy people across ages. Study-level information: Every two T cells gave about one barcoded beta molecule via template switching.

Individuals who donated were healthy Caucasians from Russia aged about 6 to 95. A second PCR, run for roughly 7 to 11 cycles, used a sample-barcoded 5' primer plus a J-beta primer mix. Every cDNA was tagged by a template-switch adaptor with 12 random nucleotides. TCRdb re-analysed the 5' RACE reads in MiXCR, keeping a single row per CDR3 protein. This sample has about 760,000 distinct CDR3 sequences; 45% to 70% occur once, and the top ten carry around 25%. Points from the study as a whole: Investigators treated diversity estimates from one million T cells as underestimates.

About this clonotype itself: Its antigen is unidentified.

The clonotype was recovered from a man aged 40-49 years in good health. The sequenced sample consisted of blood.

The CDR3 loop is CSARALAGVDEQFF. CDR3 bases: TGCAGTGCTAGAGCGCTAGCGGGGGTCGATGAGCAGTTCTTC. The chain links TRBV20-1 to TRBJ2-1; TRBD2 matches at 10 bases. This CDR3 comprises 14 residues. Germline lookup yields CDR1 DFQATT and CDR2 SNEGSKA (reference sequence). With 1 base clipped from V and 8 bases from J, the junction kept 5 bases outside the gene matches.